The following is a T cell receptor beta chain sequence with its context. No antigen is known for it. The data derive from a study of cytomegalovirus exposure and HLA in healthy donors. The study's findings and limits: Across donors, presence/absence analyses took sequencing depth to be roughly uniform. Earlier findings revealed that most TCR beta V segments proved productive either about 87% or about 30% of the time. A later analysis found that most CMV-associated TCR beta chains appeared HLA-restricted.

These donors, healthy bone marrow donors, were studied. A multiplex PCR was run with 60 Vbeta primers and 13 Jbeta primers. The data were produced by immunoSEQ multiplex PCR, yet TCRdb's version contains in-frame clones alone and is incomplete. The table records around 150,000 clones, just under 65% of them present only once. This CDR3 spans 15 amino acids. Per germline, CDR1 MDHEN and CDR2 SYDVKM. Trimming pared 6 bases from V and 3 bases from J, leaving 18 bases between. This TCR came from a woman between 55 and 75 years old in good health and CMV-seropositive. Sequenced input: PBMCs. The chain recombines TRBV28 with TRBJ2-7, with a tentative D call TRBD1 (5 bases). CDR3 in amino acids: CASRRPGQALYEQYF. CDR3 bases: TGTGCCAGCAGACGTCCAGGGCAGGCGCTCTACGAGCAGTACTTC.